Presented here are 5 T cell receptor beta chains from one specimen sequenced in a study of T-cell reconstitution after alpha-beta-depleted transplantation in children. Unique molecular identifiers featured in how the TCRbeta library was prepared. Via MiXCR, TCRdb re-called the PCR reads, giving one row per CDR3 protein. The sample has 500,000 to 600,000 distinct CDR3 sequences, 25% to 30% seen once. The sample consisted of PBMCs, taken before TCRalphabeta/CD19-depleted stem cell transplant. Every receptor here comes from a boy less than two years old with Wiskott-Aldrich syndrome, due to receive a stem cell transplant.

In this sample, this clonotype turned up a few times. The chain links TRBV20-1 to TRBJ2-3; 7 bases are a match to TRBD2. The junction had 10 bases not matched to a gene; V was cut back by 3 bases and J by 4 bases. The length of the CDR3 is 15 residues. Germline-derived CDR1 and CDR2 are DFQATT and SNEGSKA (reference sequence). In DNA form, the CDR3 reads TGCAGTGCTAGGTTCGGCGGGAGCGGAGCAGATACGCAGTATTTT. It encodes CSARFGGSGADTQYF.

This clonotype was observed a handful of times. The V call is TRBV9, the J call TRBJ2-1; no definite D call. This CDR3 is 14 amino acids long. Trimming removed 0 bases from V and 10 bases from J, with 14 bases in between. Germline assignment: CDR1 SGDLS and CDR2 YYNGEE. The CDR3 nucleotides are TGTGCCAGCAGCGTAGGCTCCTTAGCAACCGAGCAGTTCTTC. Residues: CASSVGSLATEQFF.

This clonotype occurred once. The chain recombines TRBV19 with TRBJ2-1, with D possibly being TRBD2 (5 bases). The CDR3 loop spans 12 amino acids. Germline V lookup: CDR1 LNHDA, CDR2 SQIVND (reference sequence). The V gene lost 4 bases and the J gene lost 6 bases, with 7 bases spanning the gap. The CDR3: CASSKTSNEQFF. The CDR3 DNA follows: TGTGCCAGTAGTAAAACTAGCAATGAGCAGTTCTTC.

This chain connects TRBV5-5 to TRBJ2-6; no definite D call. CDR1 SGHKS and CDR2 YYEKEE come from the germline V gene (reference sequence). Deletions cut 0 bases from V and 2 bases from J, with 6 bases between. The CDR3 covers 15 residues. The CDR3 DNA sequence: TGTGCCAGCAGCTTGGTACTGGCTGGGGCCAACGTCCTGACTTTC. Its protein product is CASSLVLAGANVLTF.

The rearrangement links TRBV20-1 to TRBJ2-3, with 7 bases matching TRBD2. This CDR3 region has 12 residues. The J segment lost 4 bases and the V segment lost 5 bases, leaving 3 bases of the junction unmatched. Germline CDR1 DFQATT, CDR2 SNEGSKA (reference sequence). The CDR3 DNA sequence: TGCAGTGCTCGGGGGGTCCCAGATACGCAGTATTTT. Translated, it gives CSARGVPDTQYF.